The clone carrying this TCR beta chain was picked up a small number of times. No antigen is known for it. CDR1 and CDR2 (germline): LNHDA, SQIVND (reference sequence). The CDR3 loop spans 12 amino acids. The authors sorted CD4+ naive, central memory, regulatory and stem cell-like memory cells via CD45RO/CCR7/CD25/CD127/CD95/CD27. These data are taken from a study of beta chain features in type 1 diabetes. Findings and caveats of the study: A cDNA-based sequencing approach could over-represent cells with high TCR expression.

Sequencing targeted expressed TCRB transcripts, as all isolated RNA had been reverse transcribed. An average of roughly 4 million reads was obtained for naive, central memory and regulatory T cell samples. Generated by immunoSEQ multiplex PCR, the TCRdb table keeps only in-frame clones and is missing some. This table holds hundreds of thousands of clones, roughly 12% found once. The chain joins TRBV19 to TRBJ2-7, with a possible D match to TRBD1 (5 bases). Sequencing was performed on naive CD4+ T cells from blood. This clonotype was obtained from a man aged 18 to 29 in good health. The CDR3 DNA reads TGTGCTACGAGGCAGGGTACCCACGAGCAGTACTTC. This translates into CATRQGTHEQYF.